This is a list of T cell receptor beta chains from one sample in a study of blood T cells in healthy people across ages. TCRdb ran MiXCR on the 5' RACE reads and lists one entry per CDR3 protein. The sample contains roughly 1,100,000 distinct CDR3 sequences, about 23% of which appear only once. This sample also belongs to another study, concerning T cells of mothers and their children.

Sequenced material: blood. These receptors all come from a girl aged 2-10 years in good health. Both conserved end residues are part of each CDR3. Fields, in order: D gene, J gene, clone size, V gene, CDR3 protein, CDR3 DNA. The D gene is left open where the match is weak. Expanded clones are given a class, and other clones once, few, many or no size at all.

d_gene: -; j_gene: TRBJ2-5; abundance: few; v_gene: TRBV3-1; CDR3aa: CASSHHSRDQETQYF; CDR3nt: TGTGCCAGCAGTCACCATTCCCGAGACCAAGAGACCCAGTACTTC
d_gene: -; j_gene: TRBJ1-1; abundance: -; v_gene: TRBV27; CDR3aa: CASRVTPNTEAFF; CDR3nt: TGTGCCAGCAGGGTTACCCCGAACACTGAAGCTTTCTTT
d_gene: -; j_gene: TRBJ2-7; abundance: few; v_gene: TRBV7-2; CDR3aa: CASSSPRVRYEQYF; CDR3nt: TGTGCCAGCAGCTCTCCCAGGGTTCGGTACGAGCAGTACTTC
d_gene: -; j_gene: TRBJ2-1; abundance: -; v_gene: TRBV6-5; CDR3aa: CASITPSGYSYNEQFF; CDR3nt: TGTGCCAGCATCACTCCGTCCGGATACTCCTACAATGAGCAGTTCTTC
d_gene: -; j_gene: TRBJ2-5; abundance: -; v_gene: TRBV7-9; CDR3aa: CASSTGPTGTQYF; CDR3nt: TGTGCCAGCAGCACTGGCCCAACGGGGACCCAGTACTTC
d_gene: -; j_gene: TRBJ2-7; abundance: few; v_gene: TRBV7-2; CDR3aa: CASSLYSGSVAPYEQYF; CDR3nt: TGTGCCAGCAGCTTATATTCGGGGTCCGTAGCACCCTACGAGCAGTACTTC
d_gene: TRBD2; j_gene: TRBJ2-5; abundance: -; v_gene: TRBV4-3; CDR3aa: CASSHRTSGGHGGTQYF; CDR3nt: TGCGCCAGCAGCCATAGGACTAGCGGGGGGCACGGGGGGACCCAGTACTTC
d_gene: -; j_gene: TRBJ2-1; abundance: -; v_gene: TRBV10-3; CDR3aa: CAISGVGGSGEQFF; CDR3nt: TGTGCCATCAGTGGAGTTGGGGGTTCTGGCGAGCAGTTCTTC
d_gene: -; j_gene: TRBJ2-1; abundance: -; v_gene: TRBV11-3; CDR3aa: CASSPPVNENEQFF; CDR3nt: TGTGCCAGCAGCCCCCCCGTTAACGAAAATGAGCAGTTCTTC
d_gene: TRBD2; j_gene: TRBJ2-7; abundance: -; v_gene: TRBV6-1; CDR3aa: CASSDLFGGSSYEQYF; CDR3nt: TGTGCCAGCAGTGATTTGTTCGGCGGGAGCTCCTACGAGCAGTACTTC
d_gene: TRBD2; j_gene: TRBJ2-5; abundance: -; v_gene: TRBV5-1; CDR3aa: CASSSGGGGQETQYF; CDR3nt: TGCGCCAGCAGCTCGGGCGGCGGGGGTCAAGAGACCCAGTACTTC
d_gene: -; j_gene: TRBJ1-2; abundance: few; v_gene: TRBV28; CDR3aa: CASSSPGLNYGYTF; CDR3nt: TGTGCCAGCAGCTCACCGGGGCTAAACTATGGCTACACCTTC
d_gene: -; j_gene: TRBJ2-1; abundance: -; v_gene: TRBV10-3; CDR3aa: CAISEDRDNEQFF; CDR3nt: TGTGCCATCAGTGAGGACCGAGACAATGAGCAGTTCTTC
d_gene: -; j_gene: TRBJ2-3; abundance: -; v_gene: TRBV12-5; CDR3aa: CASGVNEDTQYF; CDR3nt: TGTGCTAGTGGTGTGAACGAGGATACGCAGTATTTT
d_gene: -; j_gene: TRBJ1-1; abundance: few; v_gene: TRBV5-1; CDR3aa: CASSSQGTTNTEAFF; CDR3nt: TGCGCCAGCAGCTCTCAGGGTACGACGAACACTGAAGCTTTCTTT
d_gene: -; j_gene: TRBJ2-7; abundance: -; v_gene: TRBV18; CDR3aa: CASSPGVDEQYF; CDR3nt: TGTGCCAGCTCACCAGGCGTAGACGAGCAGTACTTC
d_gene: TRBD1; j_gene: TRBJ1-2; abundance: -; v_gene: TRBV20-1; CDR3aa: CSASLTGGHYTF; CDR3nt: TGCAGTGCTAGTTTGACAGGGGGCCACTACACCTTC
d_gene: -; j_gene: TRBJ2-2; abundance: -; v_gene: TRBV20-1; CDR3aa: CSAVDSRNTGELFF; CDR3nt: TGCAGTGCTGTAGACAGCCGAAACACCGGGGAGCTGTTTTTT
d_gene: -; j_gene: TRBJ1-2; abundance: -; v_gene: TRBV7-9; CDR3aa: CASSPSQLDNYGYTF; CDR3nt: TGTGCCAGCAGCCCAAGTCAGCTGGATAACTATGGCTACACCTTC
d_gene: -; j_gene: TRBJ2-7; abundance: -; v_gene: TRBV4-1; CDR3aa: CASSQGGFGRAVSYEQYF; CDR3nt: TGCGCCAGCAGCCAAGGGGGGTTCGGAAGGGCGGTCTCCTACGAGCAGTACTTC
d_gene: TRBD2; j_gene: TRBJ2-5; abundance: -; v_gene: TRBV20-1; CDR3aa: CSARDAGRVDETQYF; CDR3nt: TGCAGTGCTAGAGATGCCGGGAGGGTCGACGAGACCCAGTACTTC
d_gene: TRBD2; j_gene: TRBJ2-3; abundance: -; v_gene: TRBV20-1; CDR3aa: CSPQTSGSTDTQYF; CDR3nt: TGCAGTCCTCAGACTAGCGGTAGCACAGATACGCAGTATTTT
d_gene: -; j_gene: TRBJ2-3; abundance: few; v_gene: TRBV12-3/TRBV12-4; CDR3aa: CASSLNYGTDTQYF; CDR3nt: TGTGCCAGCAGTTTGAATTACGGCACAGATACGCAGTACTTT
d_gene: TRBD2; j_gene: TRBJ2-2; abundance: few; v_gene: TRBV12-5; CDR3aa: CASGSGRKDTGELFF; CDR3nt: TGTGCTAGTGGTAGCGGGAGGAAAGACACCGGGGAGCTGTTTTTT
d_gene: TRBD1; j_gene: TRBJ1-1; abundance: many; v_gene: TRBV11-2; CDR3aa: CASSQDRVTEAFF; CDR3nt: TGTGCCAGCAGCCAGGACAGGGTCACTGAAGCTTTCTTT
d_gene: -; j_gene: TRBJ1-6; abundance: -; v_gene: TRBV3-1; CDR3aa: CASSRLGQKNSPLHF; CDR3nt: TGTGCCAGCAGCCGTCTCGGACAGAAGAATTCACCCCTCCACTTT
d_gene: TRBD1; j_gene: TRBJ1-6; abundance: few; v_gene: TRBV3-1; CDR3aa: CASSQNRGRLGDSPLHF; CDR3nt: TGTGCCAGCAGCCAAAACAGGGGGCGATTGGGGGATTCACCCCTCCACTTT
d_gene: -; j_gene: TRBJ2-7; abundance: -; v_gene: TRBV11-2; CDR3aa: CASSLGAFSYEQYF; CDR3nt: TGTGCCAGCAGCTTAGGGGCCTTCTCCTACGAGCAGTACTTC
d_gene: -; j_gene: TRBJ2-7; abundance: few; v_gene: TRBV2; CDR3aa: CASEKYARSYEQYF; CDR3nt: TGTGCCAGCGAAAAGTACGCACGCTCCTACGAGCAGTACTTC
d_gene: -; j_gene: TRBJ2-7; abundance: -; v_gene: TRBV6-2/TRBV6-3; CDR3aa: CASSSPWNQPYEQYF; CDR3nt: TGTGCCAGCAGTTCCCCGTGGAACCAACCGTACGAGCAGTACTTC
d_gene: TRBD1; j_gene: TRBJ1-6; abundance: few; v_gene: TRBV7-8; CDR3aa: CASSFPSSGGSSYNSPLHF; CDR3nt: TGTGCCAGCAGCTTTCCTTCATCAGGGGGAAGCTCCTATAATTCACCCCTCCACTTT
d_gene: -; j_gene: TRBJ1-2; abundance: -; v_gene: TRBV7-9; CDR3aa: CASSLGDGSTYGYTF; CDR3nt: TGTGCCAGCAGCTTAGGTGACGGGAGTACATATGGCTACACCTTC
d_gene: -; j_gene: TRBJ1-4; abundance: few; v_gene: TRBV4-2; CDR3aa: CASRKTDDEKLFF; CDR3nt: TGTGCCAGCAGGAAGACGGACGATGAAAAACTGTTTTTT
d_gene: TRBD2; j_gene: TRBJ2-7; abundance: few; v_gene: TRBV10-3; CDR3aa: CAISERSGTSLEQYF; CDR3nt: TGTGCCATCAGTGAAAGGAGCGGGACCTCGCTCGAGCAGTACTTC
d_gene: TRBD1; j_gene: TRBJ2-1; abundance: -; v_gene: TRBV18; CDR3aa: CASSPLLTGQGQPPDWNEQFF; CDR3nt: TGTGCCAGCTCACCACTTTTAACGGGACAGGGACAGCCACCGGATTGGAATGAGCAGTTCTTC
d_gene: -; j_gene: TRBJ2-3; abundance: many; v_gene: TRBV29-1; CDR3aa: CSVSLGAGGNTQYF; CDR3nt: TGCAGCGTTTCCCTTGGCGCAGGAGGAAATACGCAGTATTTT
d_gene: TRBD1; j_gene: TRBJ2-7; abundance: -; v_gene: TRBV9; CDR3aa: CASSPTPGTAYEQYF; CDR3nt: TGTGCCAGCAGCCCTACTCCCGGGACAGCCTACGAGCAGTACTTC
d_gene: TRBD1; j_gene: TRBJ2-6; abundance: few; v_gene: TRBV6-4; CDR3aa: CASTSGQGPGANVLTF; CDR3nt: TGTGCCAGCACCTCGGGACAGGGTCCTGGGGCCAACGTCCTGACTTTC
d_gene: -; j_gene: TRBJ2-7; abundance: -; v_gene: TRBV12-3/TRBV12-4; CDR3aa: CASSLGGIRGGSYEQYF; CDR3nt: TGTGCCAGCAGTTTAGGGGGAATAAGGGGGGGGTCCTACGAGCAGTACTTC
d_gene: -; j_gene: TRBJ1-4; abundance: -; v_gene: TRBV6-6; CDR3aa: CASSYSGRAGEKLFF; CDR3nt: TGTGCCAGCAGTTACTCGGGCAGGGCTGGGGAAAAACTGTTTTTT
d_gene: -; j_gene: TRBJ1-6; abundance: -; v_gene: TRBV28; CDR3aa: CASSLETFPMGISPLHF; CDR3nt: TGTGCCAGCAGTTTGGAGACGTTTCCCATGGGCATTTCACCCCTCCACTTT
d_gene: TRBD1; j_gene: TRBJ1-1; abundance: -; v_gene: TRBV25-1; CDR3aa: CASSDPYRGHTEAFF; CDR3nt: TGTGCCAGCAGTGATCCTTACAGGGGACACACTGAAGCTTTCTTT
d_gene: -; j_gene: TRBJ1-1; abundance: -; v_gene: TRBV5-4; CDR3aa: CASSPSPPGEEAFF; CDR3nt: TGTGCCAGCAGCCCCTCCCCCCCAGGGGAAGAAGCTTTCTTT
d_gene: TRBD1; j_gene: TRBJ2-5; abundance: few; v_gene: TRBV29-1; CDR3aa: CSVAPGQGESETQYF; CDR3nt: TGCAGCGTTGCCCCGGGACAGGGAGAGTCGGAGACCCAGTACTTC
d_gene: -; j_gene: TRBJ2-7; abundance: -; v_gene: TRBV29-1; CDR3aa: CSGQVRDHEQYF; CDR3nt: TGCAGCGGACAGGTTAGGGACCACGAGCAGTACTTC
d_gene: TRBD1; j_gene: TRBJ2-3; abundance: few; v_gene: TRBV7-2; CDR3aa: CASSPTGTGYRSTQYF; CDR3nt: TGTGCCAGCAGCCCTACCGGGACAGGGTATCGTAGTACGCAGTATTTT
d_gene: -; j_gene: TRBJ2-3; abundance: few; v_gene: TRBV13; CDR3aa: CASSPWGSGFTDTQYF; CDR3nt: TGTGCCAGCAGCCCTTGGGGAAGCGGTTTCACAGATACGCAGTATTTT
d_gene: -; j_gene: TRBJ2-3; abundance: -; v_gene: TRBV20-1; CDR3aa: CSAPELNPDTQYF; CDR3nt: TGCAGTGCTCCCGAACTGAACCCAGATACGCAGTATTTT
d_gene: -; j_gene: TRBJ1-2; abundance: -; v_gene: TRBV6-7; CDR3aa: CASSYFSFLNGYTF; CDR3nt: TGTGCCAGCAGTTACTTCAGTTTCTTAAATGGCTACACCTTC
d_gene: -; j_gene: TRBJ1-1; abundance: few; v_gene: TRBV20-1; CDR3aa: CSAPSQGYTEAFF; CDR3nt: TGCAGTGCTCCCTCGCAGGGGTACACTGAAGCTTTCTTT
d_gene: -; j_gene: TRBJ2-5; abundance: -; v_gene: TRBV29-1; CDR3aa: CSVAEYQETQYF; CDR3nt: TGCAGCGTTGCAGAGTACCAAGAGACCCAGTACTTC
d_gene: TRBD1; j_gene: TRBJ1-1; abundance: -; v_gene: TRBV29-1; CDR3aa: CSVESRGPLNTEAFF; CDR3nt: TGCAGCGTTGAATCGAGGGGGCCGTTGAACACTGAAGCTTTCTTT
d_gene: -; j_gene: TRBJ1-5; abundance: -; v_gene: TRBV27; CDR3aa: CASDYGYSNQPQHF; CDR3nt: TGTGCCAGTGATTACGGGTATAGCAATCAGCCCCAGCATTTT
d_gene: TRBD2; j_gene: TRBJ2-1; abundance: -; v_gene: TRBV7-2; CDR3aa: CASSLAPTSGTYNEQFF; CDR3nt: TGTGCCAGCAGCTTAGCCCCGACTAGCGGGACATACAATGAGCAGTTCTTC
d_gene: -; j_gene: TRBJ1-6; abundance: -; v_gene: TRBV20-1; CDR3aa: CSASQDRIYNSPLHF; CDR3nt: TGCAGTGCTAGTCAGGACAGAATTTATAATTCACCCCTCCACTTT
d_gene: -; j_gene: TRBJ2-1; abundance: few; v_gene: TRBV2; CDR3aa: CASSKGIWETYNEQFF; CDR3nt: TGTGCCAGCAGCAAAGGGATTTGGGAAACCTACAATGAGCAGTTCTTC
d_gene: -; j_gene: TRBJ2-5; abundance: -; v_gene: TRBV29-1; CDR3aa: CSVGGWETQYF; CDR3nt: TGCAGCGTTGGCGGGTGGGAGACCCAGTACTTC
d_gene: TRBD1; j_gene: TRBJ2-7; abundance: -; v_gene: TRBV29-1; CDR3aa: CSVEGGGTGAYEQYF; CDR3nt: TGCAGCGTTGAGGGGGGTGGGACAGGCGCCTACGAGCAGTACTTC
d_gene: -; j_gene: TRBJ2-4; abundance: -; v_gene: TRBV5-6; CDR3aa: CASSRPGTSLAKNIQYF; CDR3nt: TGTGCCAGCAGCCGTCCCGGGACATCGCTAGCCAAAAACATTCAGTACTTC